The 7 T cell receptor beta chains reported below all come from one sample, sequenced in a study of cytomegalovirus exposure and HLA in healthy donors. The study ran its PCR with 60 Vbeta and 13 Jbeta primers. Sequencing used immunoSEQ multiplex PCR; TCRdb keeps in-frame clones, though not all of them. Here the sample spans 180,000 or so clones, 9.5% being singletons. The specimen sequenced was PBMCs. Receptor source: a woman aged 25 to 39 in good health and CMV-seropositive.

The CDR3 DNA reads as TGTGCCAGCAGCTTGTGGGGAGGGAAGGCCTATGGCTACACCTTC. Translation: CASSLWGGKAYGYTF. The chain employs TRBV5-6 and TRBJ1-2, with D unresolved. The CDR3 length is 15 residues. V shed 1 base and J shed 4 bases, with 14 bases lying between them. In germline, CDR1 is SGHDT, CDR2 YYEEEE.

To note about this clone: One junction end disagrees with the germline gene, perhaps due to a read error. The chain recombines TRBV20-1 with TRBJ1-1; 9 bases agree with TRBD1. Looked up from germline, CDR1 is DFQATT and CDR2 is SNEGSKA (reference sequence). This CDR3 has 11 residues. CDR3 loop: CSGRQGVEAFF. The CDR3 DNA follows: TGCAGTGGTAGACAGGGGGTTGAAGCTTTCTTT.

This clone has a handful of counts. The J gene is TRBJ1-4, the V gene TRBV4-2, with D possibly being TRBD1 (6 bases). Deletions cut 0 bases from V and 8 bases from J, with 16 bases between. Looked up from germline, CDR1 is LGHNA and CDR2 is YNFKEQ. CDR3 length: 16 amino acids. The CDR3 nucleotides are TGTGCCAGCAGCCAAGATCAACCGGGACAAACGGAAAAACTGTTTTTT. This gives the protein CASSQDQPGQTEKLFF.

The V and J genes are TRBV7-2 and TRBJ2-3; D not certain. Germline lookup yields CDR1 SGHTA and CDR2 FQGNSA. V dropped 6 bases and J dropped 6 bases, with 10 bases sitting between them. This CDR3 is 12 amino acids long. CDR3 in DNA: TGTGCCAGCAGTATACTCGCCGATACGCAGTATTTT. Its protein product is CASSILADTQYF.

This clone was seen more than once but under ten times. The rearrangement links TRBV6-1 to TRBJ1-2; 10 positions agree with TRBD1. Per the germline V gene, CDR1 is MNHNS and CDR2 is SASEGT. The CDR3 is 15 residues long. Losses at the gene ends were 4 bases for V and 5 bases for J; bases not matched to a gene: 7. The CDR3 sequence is CASSARDRGLYGYTF. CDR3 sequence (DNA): TGTGCCAGCAGTGCCCGGGACAGGGGACTGTATGGCTACACCTTC.

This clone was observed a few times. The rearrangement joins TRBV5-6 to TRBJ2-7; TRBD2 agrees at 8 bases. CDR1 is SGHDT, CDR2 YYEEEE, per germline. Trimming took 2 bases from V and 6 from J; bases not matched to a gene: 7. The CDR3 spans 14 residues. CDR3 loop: CASSLGPLAGEQYF. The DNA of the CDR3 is TGTGCCAGCAGCTTAGGACCGCTAGCGGGCGAGCAGTACTTC.

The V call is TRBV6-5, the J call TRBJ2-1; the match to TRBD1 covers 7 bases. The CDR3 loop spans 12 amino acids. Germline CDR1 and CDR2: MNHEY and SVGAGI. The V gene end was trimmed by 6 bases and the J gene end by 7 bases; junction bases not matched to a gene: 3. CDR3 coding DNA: TGTGCCAGCAGCCAGGACAGGAATGAGCAGTTCTTC. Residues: CASSQDRNEQFF.